The 16 T cell receptor beta chains below were found in one sample sequenced in a study of cytomegalovirus exposure and HLA in healthy donors. It was with 60 Vbeta and 13 Jbeta primers that the PCR ran. Some clones are missing from TCRdb's copy, which holds only in-frame ones; the method was immunoSEQ multiplex PCR. Among about 180,000 clones listed, 65% to 80% were seen once. Sequencing was performed on PBMCs. All receptors derive from a woman in her thirties in good health and CMV-seropositive.

Points on this clone: Germline is not matched at one junction end, which may reflect a read error. This rearrangement joins TRBV9 to TRBJ2-6; TRBD1 agrees at 8 bases. This CDR3 region has 19 residues. CDR1 and CDR2 from the germline V gene are SGDLS and YYNGEE. The CDR3 nucleotides are TGTGCCAGCAGCGTAGCTGGGGTCAGGGGGCGCGGTGGGGCCAACGGCCTGACTTTC. Translating gives CASSVAGVRGRGGANGLTF.

V is TRBV20-1 and J is TRBJ2-3; 10 nucleotides match TRBD1. J lost 13 bases, V lost 6 bases, and 1 base had no gene match. CDR1 and CDR2 from the germline V gene are DFQATT and SNEGSKA (reference sequence). The CDR3 length is 9 residues. The CDR3, as DNA: TGCAGTGCGGACAGGGGGGAGTATTTT. Residues: CSADRGEYF.

This clone is a singleton in its sample. The chain carries TRBV4-1 and TRBJ2-5; 13 bases line up with TRBD2. This CDR3 region has 16 residues. V lost 1 base to trimming and J lost 5 bases; unmatched junction nucleotides: 4. Per germline, CDR1 MGHRA and CDR2 YSYEKL. The CDR3 region is CASSQGLAGGGETQYF. The CDR3 nucleotides read TGCGCCAGCAGCCAAGGACTAGCGGGGGGCGGGGAGACCCAGTACTTC.

The chain employs TRBV29-1 and TRBJ2-1, with D hard to call. The CDR3 consists of 12 residues. The ends were cut back, 6 bases at V and 7 bases at J, with 13 bases in the middle. Per germline, CDR1 SQVTM and CDR2 ANQGSEA. CDR3 nucleotides: TGCAGCGTATGGCTTGCCGGGAATGAGCAGTTCTTC. Residues: CSVWLAGNEQFF.

The chain carries TRBV7-9 and TRBJ2-3; 14 bases fit TRBD2. Per germline, CDR1 SEHNR and CDR2 FQNEAQ (reference sequence). The CDR3 consists of 15 residues. J was trimmed by 6 bases and V by 5 bases; bases with no gene match: 4. This CDR3 is CASSPTSGGADTQYF. The CDR3 DNA reads as TGTGCCAGCAGCCCGACTAGCGGGGGGGCTGATACGCAGTATTTT.

This chain uses TRBV27 with TRBJ2-7; D uncertain. Trimming stripped 2 bases from V and 0 bases from J, with 8 bases between. CDR1 is MNHEY, CDR2 SMNVEV, per germline (reference sequence). The CDR3 is 14 amino acids. CDR3: CASSLGRSSYEQYF. The CDR3, as DNA: TGTGCCAGCAGTTTAGGAAGGAGCTCCTACGAGCAGTACTTC.

The V gene is TRBV7-2, the J gene TRBJ1-3; a weak D match, TRBD1 (5 bases). V was clipped by 4 bases and J by 0 bases, with 13 bases between them. The CDR3 is 16 amino acids. Germline-derived CDR1 and CDR2 are SGHTA and FQGNSA. CDR3 region: CASSSQGSVSGNTIYF. The CDR3 DNA follows: TGTGCCAGCAGCTCCCAGGGATCGGTCTCTGGAAACACCATATATTTT.

Only a few counts were recorded for this clone. V is TRBV7-3 and J is TRBJ2-5; tentatively, D is TRBD2 (5 bases). The V gene's germline CDR1 is SGHTA and CDR2 FQGTGA. CDR3 length: 14 residues. V was trimmed by 5 bases and J by 1 base, leaving 11 bases between them. The CDR3 coding sequence is TGTGCCAGCAGCGAGGGCGGAGGCCAAGAGACCCAGTACTTC. Translation: CASSEGGGQETQYF.

This clone was observed a single time. V and J are TRBV5-5 and TRBJ2-5; 8 bases fit TRBD2. The CDR3 covers 14 residues. With V trimmed by 2 bases and J by 5 bases, 5 bases remained unmatched. CDR1 is SGHKS, CDR2 YYEKEE, per germline (reference sequence). Written as DNA, the CDR3 is TGTGCCAGCAGCTTCGGGGGGGACGGGGAGACCCAGTACTTC. Encoded protein: CASSFGGDGETQYF. Full variable domain (outside the CDR3, taken from reference TRBV5-5 and TRBJ2-5): DAGVTQSPTHLIKTRGQQVTLRCSPISGHKSVSWYQQVLGQGPQFIFQYYEKEERGRGNFPDRFSARQFPNYSSELNVNALLLGDSALYLCASSFGGDGETQYFGPGTRLLVL.

This clone was detected only a few times. The chain employs TRBV11-2 and TRBJ2-2; TRBD1 aligns across 8 bases. In germline, CDR1 is SGHAT, CDR2 FQNNGV. Losses at the gene ends were 7 bases for V and 1 base for J; bases not matched to a gene: 14. The CDR3 has 18 amino acids. DNA of the CDR3: TGTGCCAGCAACCTGGGGGACAGGAGTATCGGGAACACCGGGGAGCTGTTTTTT. As protein: CASNLGDRSIGNTGELFF.

The V call is TRBV19, the J call TRBJ2-5; a possible D gene is TRBD2 (6 bases). The CDR3 is made up of 13 amino acids. Germline loops: CDR1 LNHDA, CDR2 SQIVND (reference sequence). V was pared by 4 bases and J by 5 bases, with 11 bases between. The CDR3 sequence: CASSTVRGETQYF. DNA of the CDR3: TGTGCCAGTAGTACCGTTCGGGGGGAGACCCAGTACTTC.

The chain is built from TRBV4-1 and TRBJ1-5; 9 nucleotides agree with TRBD1. This CDR3 has 16 amino acids. Trimming removed 4 bases from V and 2 bases from J; junction bases left unmatched: 6. Germline-derived CDR1 and CDR2 are MGHRA and YSYEKL. CDR3 residues: CASSPRTGAGNQPQHF. The CDR3 DNA reads as TGCGCCAGCAGCCCTAGGACAGGGGCGGGCAATCAGCCCCAGCATTTT.

The chain combines TRBV18 with TRBJ2-5; 11 nucleotides line up with TRBD1. The CDR3 extends over 16 amino acids. V trimming: 4 bases; J trimming: 4 bases; junction bases outside the gene matches: 8. The germline gives CDR1 KGHSH, CDR2 LQKENI. The CDR3 DNA is TGTGCCAGCTCACTGACCTGGACAGGGGGCCTAGAGACCCAGTACTTC. The encoded protein is CASSLTWTGGLETQYF.

The rearrangement uses TRBV5-4 and TRBJ2-7, with 13 bases that match TRBD2. Germline V gives CDR1 SGHNT, CDR2 YYREEE (reference sequence). The J segment lost 5 bases and the V segment lost 5 bases, leaving 7 bases of the junction unmatched. This CDR3 spans 15 amino acids. The CDR3 loop reads CASSPLAGGSHEQYF. The CDR3 coding sequence is TGTGCCAGCAGTCCACTAGCGGGGGGGTCCCACGAGCAGTACTTC.

This chain connects TRBV7-2 to TRBJ2-5, with D perhaps matching TRBD1 (6 bases). CDR3 length equals 14 residues. V shed 0 bases and J shed 2 bases, with 7 bases lying between them. The V gene's germline CDR1 is SGHTA and CDR2 FQGNSA. The CDR3 bases are TGTGCCAGCAGCTTAGCCAGGGGACAAGAGACCCAGTACTTC. It codes for CASSLARGQETQYF.

In its sample, this clone was seen a few times. The chain recombines TRBV7-2 with TRBJ2-5, with TRBD1 matching 10 bases. Germline V gene data show CDR1 as SGHTA and CDR2 as FQGNSA. V lost 7 bases, J lost 1 base, and 12 bases stayed unmatched. The CDR3 spans 17 residues. CDR3 loop: CASNLAFGQGVQETQYF. The CDR3 bases are TGTGCCAGCAACCTAGCCTTCGGACAGGGGGTCCAAGAGACCCAGTACTTC.